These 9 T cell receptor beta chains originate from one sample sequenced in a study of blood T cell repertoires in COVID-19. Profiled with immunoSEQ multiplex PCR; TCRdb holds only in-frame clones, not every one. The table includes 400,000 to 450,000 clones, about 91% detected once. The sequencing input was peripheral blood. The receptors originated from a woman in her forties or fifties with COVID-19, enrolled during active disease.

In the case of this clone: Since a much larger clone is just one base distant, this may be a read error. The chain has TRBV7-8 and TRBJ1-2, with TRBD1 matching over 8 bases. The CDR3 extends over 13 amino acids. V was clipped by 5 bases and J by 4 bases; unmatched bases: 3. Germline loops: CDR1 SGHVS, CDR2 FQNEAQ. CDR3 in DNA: TGTGCCAGCAGCCGGACAGGGATCTATGGCTACACCTTC. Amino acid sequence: CASSRTGIYGYTF.

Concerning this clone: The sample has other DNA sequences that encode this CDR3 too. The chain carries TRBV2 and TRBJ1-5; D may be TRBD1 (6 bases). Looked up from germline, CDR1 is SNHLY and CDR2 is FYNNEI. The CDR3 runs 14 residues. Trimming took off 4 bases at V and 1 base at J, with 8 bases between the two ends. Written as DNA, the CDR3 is TGTGCCAGCAGTGGGGGGGGCAGCAATCAGCCCCAGCATTTT. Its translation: CASSGGGSNQPQHF.

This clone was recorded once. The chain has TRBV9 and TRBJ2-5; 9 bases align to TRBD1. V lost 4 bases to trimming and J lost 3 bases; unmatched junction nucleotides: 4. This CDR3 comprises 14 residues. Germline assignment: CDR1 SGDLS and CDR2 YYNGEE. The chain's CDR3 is CASSPRTGEETQYF. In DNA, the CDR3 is TGTGCCAGCAGCCCCCGGACAGGGGAAGAGACCCAGTACTTC.

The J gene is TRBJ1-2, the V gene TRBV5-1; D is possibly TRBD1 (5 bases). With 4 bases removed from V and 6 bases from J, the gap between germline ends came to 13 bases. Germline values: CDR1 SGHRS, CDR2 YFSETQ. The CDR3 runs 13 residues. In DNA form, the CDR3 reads TGCGCCAGCAGCGCCGGGGGTGGGAATGGCTACACCTTC. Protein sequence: CASSAGGGNGYTF.

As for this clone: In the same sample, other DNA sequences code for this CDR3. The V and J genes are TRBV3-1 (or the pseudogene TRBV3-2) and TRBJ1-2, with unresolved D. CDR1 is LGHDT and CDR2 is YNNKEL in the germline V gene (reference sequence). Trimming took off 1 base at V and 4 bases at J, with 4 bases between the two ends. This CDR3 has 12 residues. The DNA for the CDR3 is TGTGCCAGCAGCCAAGGGCTCTATGGCTACACCTTC. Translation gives CASSQGLYGYTF.

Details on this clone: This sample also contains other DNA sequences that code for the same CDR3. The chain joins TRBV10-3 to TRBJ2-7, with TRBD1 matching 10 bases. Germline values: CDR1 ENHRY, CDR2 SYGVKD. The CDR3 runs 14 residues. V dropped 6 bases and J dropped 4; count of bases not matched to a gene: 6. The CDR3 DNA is TGTGCCATCAGCCCGGGACAGGGGATATACGAGCAGTACTTC. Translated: CAISPGQGIYEQYF.

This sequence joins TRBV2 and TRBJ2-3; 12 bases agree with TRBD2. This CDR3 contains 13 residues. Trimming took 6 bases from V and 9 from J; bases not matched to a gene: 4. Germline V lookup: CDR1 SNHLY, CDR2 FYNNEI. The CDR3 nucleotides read TGTGCCAGCAGACTAGCGGGGGGAGACACGCAGTATTTT. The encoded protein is CASRLAGGDTQYF.

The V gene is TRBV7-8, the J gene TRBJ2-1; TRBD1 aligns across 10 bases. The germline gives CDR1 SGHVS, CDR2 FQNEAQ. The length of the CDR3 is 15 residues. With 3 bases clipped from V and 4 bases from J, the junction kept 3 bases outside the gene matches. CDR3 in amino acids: CASSFWDRGYNEQFF. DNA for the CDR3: TGTGCCAGCAGCTTCTGGGACAGGGGTTACAATGAGCAGTTCTTC.

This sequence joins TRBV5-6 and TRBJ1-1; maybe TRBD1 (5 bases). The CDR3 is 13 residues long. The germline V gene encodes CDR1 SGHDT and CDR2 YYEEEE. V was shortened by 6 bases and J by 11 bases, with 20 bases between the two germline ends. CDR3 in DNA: TGTGCCAGCAACTTTGTGAAGGACACCCGGGCTTTCTTT. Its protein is CASNFVKDTRAFF. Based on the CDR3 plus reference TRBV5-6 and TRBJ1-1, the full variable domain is DAGVTQSPTHLIKTRGQQVTLRCSPKSGHDTVSWYQQALGQGPQFIFQYYEEEERQRGNFPDRFSGHQFPNYSSELNVNALLLGDSALYLCASNFVKDTRAFFGQGTRLTVV.